Below are 19 T cell receptor beta chains sequenced from a single sample in a study of beta chain features in type 1 diabetes. Expressed TCRB transcripts were sequenced because the isolated RNA had all been reverse transcribed beforehand. The table came from immunoSEQ multiplex PCR; TCRdb's copy has only in-frame clones and leaves some out. The data hold 350,000 to 450,000 clones, with about 14% observed a single time. Material for sequencing was naive CD4+ T cells from blood. These TCRs come from a young man in good health.

The V gene is TRBV6-5, the J gene TRBJ2-3, with unresolved D. The V end lost 11 bases, the J end lost 3 bases, and 9 bases lay between the germline ends. This CDR3 contains 11 residues. CDR1 is MNHEY, CDR2 SVGAGI, per germline. Here the CDR3 reads CASIKTDTQYF. The CDR3 DNA reads as TGTGCCTCGATAAAAACAGATACGCAGTATTTT.

This clone came up a few times. This chain joins TRBV4-3 and TRBJ2-1; 11 bases line up with TRBD2. V gave up 4 bases and J gave up 9 bases; unmatched junction bases: 8. This CDR3 is built from 15 residues. The germline CDR1 and CDR2 sequences are LGHNA and YSLEER. In DNA, the CDR3 is TGCGCCAGCAGCCCCCTAGCGGGAGGTTTTGGTGAGCAGTTCTTC. This sequence encodes CASSPLAGGFGEQFF.

The rearrangement joins TRBV7-2 to TRBJ2-7, with D hard to call. Germline CDR1 SGHTA, CDR2 FQGNSA. V was pared by 0 bases and J by 6 bases, with 12 bases between. CDR3 length equals 14 residues. The CDR3 is CASSLALGRAEQYV. CDR3 bases: TGTGCCAGCAGCTTAGCGCTCGGTAGAGCCGAGCAGTACGTC.

This clone was seen a few times. The chain combines TRBV7-9 with TRBJ2-4; D gene uncertain. Trimming took off 4 bases at V and 7 bases at J, with 14 bases between the two ends. CDR3 length: 14 amino acids. CDR1 and CDR2 (germline): SEHNR, FQNEAQ (reference sequence). CDR3 DNA sequence: TGTGCCAGCAGCTCAAGCCTAGTCTATAACATTCAGTACTTC. Translation: CASSSSLVYNIQYF.

The CDR3: CASSGHGLAGGGELFF. The CDR3 bases are TGTGCCAGCAGCGGGCACGGGCTAGCGGGAGGCGGGGAGCTGTTTTTT. This chain links TRBV25-1 with TRBJ2-2; 11 bases align to TRBD2. J lost 7 bases, V lost 6 bases, and 10 bases had no gene match. This CDR3 has 16 amino acids. Germline V CDR1 and CDR2: MGHDK, SYGVNS.

The chain combines TRBV7-2 with TRBJ2-3; TRBD1 might be the D (5 bases). Per the germline V gene, CDR1 is SGHTA and CDR2 is FQGNSA. Trimming removed 5 bases from V and 1 base from J, with 13 bases in between. The CDR3 sequence is 15 residues long. The CDR3 DNA reads TGTGCCAGCAGCACCCAGACAGTTCGCACAGATACGCAGTATTTT. Its protein is CASSTQTVRTDTQYF.

The chain has TRBV10-3 and TRBJ2-1; TRBD1 or TRBD2 may be the D gene (5 bases each). Trimming stripped 3 bases from V and 1 base from J, with 13 bases between. The germline CDR1 and CDR2 sequences are ENHRY and SYGVKD. The CDR3 has 16 amino acids. CDR3 nucleotides: TGTGCCATCAGTGACCCCCCAGGGAGATCCTACAATGAGCAGTTCTTC. This codes for CAISDPPGRSYNEQFF.

This clone has only a few counts. This rearrangement joins TRBV25-1 to TRBJ2-1; D unresolved. Germline CDR1 reads MGHDK; CDR2 reads SYGVNS. CDR3 size: 12 residues. The V end was cut by 1 base, the J end by 10 bases, with 8 bases between. The chain's CDR3 is CASSEFAVEQFF. Written as DNA, the CDR3 is TGTGCCAGCAGTGAATTCGCGGTAGAGCAGTTCTTC.

Only a few counts were recorded for this clone. The CDR3: CASSSWREGTQYF. The CDR3 DNA follows: TGTGCCAGCAGCTCCTGGAGGGAGGGGACCCAGTACTTC. The V call is TRBV7-2, the J call TRBJ2-5; 7 bases are shared with TRBD2. J gave up 7 bases and V 4 bases, and 6 bases lay outside the gene matches. The CDR3 consists of 13 residues. CDR1 is SGHTA, CDR2 FQGNSA, per germline. Together with reference TRBV7-2 and TRBJ2-5, the CDR3 gives the full variable domain: GAGVSQSPSNKVTEKGKDVELRCDPISGHTALYWYRQSLGQGLEFLIYFQGNSAPDKSGLPSDRFSAERTGGSVSTLTIQRTQQEDSAVYLCASSSWREGTQYFGPGTRLLVL.

This chain uses TRBV9 with TRBJ2-7; 10 bases are a match to TRBD2. Germline assignment: CDR1 SGDLS and CDR2 YYNGEE. V shed 4 bases, J shed 7 bases, and the junction held 8 bases outside the gene matches. The CDR3 covers 14 residues. The CDR3 protein is CASSSGAGGQEQYF. The DNA for the CDR3 is TGTGCCAGCAGCTCAGGAGCGGGGGGGCAGGAGCAGTACTTC.

This clone turned up a few times. The chain links TRBV7-6 to TRBJ2-5; D possibly corresponds to TRBD2 (6 bases). The CDR3 runs to 15 residues. Trimming took off 7 bases at V and 5 bases at J, with 20 bases between the two ends. The germline V gene has CDR1 SGHVS and CDR2 FNYEAQ. For the CDR3, the DNA is TGTGCCAGCACCCTATCCGGCGGGGTTGGGGAGACCCAGTACTTC. Translation gives CASTLSGGVGETQYF.

This clone was counted between two and nine times. This chain connects TRBV10-3 to TRBJ2-3, with D hard to call. Germline lookup yields CDR1 ENHRY and CDR2 SYGVKD. V was cut by 7 bases and J by 0 bases, with 8 bases left in between. The CDR3 sequence is 13 residues long. The CDR3: CAINAASTDTQYF. The CDR3 DNA is TGTGCCATCAATGCGGCTAGCACAGATACGCAGTATTTT.

V is TRBV10-3 and J is TRBJ2-1; D is unclear. Looked up from germline, CDR1 is ENHRY and CDR2 is SYGVKD. Trimming took 7 bases from V and 6 from J, leaving 16 bases between them. The CDR3 runs 14 residues. The CDR3 nucleotides read TGTGCCATCACCTCAGGAGCCACCGCCAATGAGCAGTTCTTC. Translated, it gives CAITSGATANEQFF.

The rearrangement joins TRBV7-2 to TRBJ2-7, with 7 bases aligning to TRBD2. CDR1 is SGHTA and CDR2 is FQGNSA in the germline V gene. This CDR3 spans 15 amino acids. Trimming at V came to 1 base and at J to 4 bases, leaving 7 bases not matched to a gene. The CDR3 is CASSLGSGGWYEQYV. For the CDR3, the DNA is TGTGCCAGCAGCTTAGGATCGGGAGGCTGGTACGAGCAGTACGTC.

This clone was detected a few times. The chain combines TRBV5-1 with TRBJ1-4; D ambiguous. The CDR3 extends over 15 amino acids. V lost 0 bases to trimming and J lost 4 bases, with 10 bases between them. CDR1 and CDR2 from the germline V gene are SGHRS and YFSETQ. The CDR3 DNA sequence: TGCGCCAGCAGCTTGGCCGGGAGCATTAATGAAAAACTGTTTTTT. Translated, it gives CASSLAGSINEKLFF.

For this clone: Other nucleotide sequences from this sample produce the same CDR3. The chain couples TRBV6-5 to TRBJ1-2; D is uncertain. V lost 6 bases to trimming and J lost 2 bases, with 10 bases between them. The CDR3 has 13 residues. Looked up from germline, CDR1 is MNHEY and CDR2 is SVGAGI. The CDR3 bases are TGTGCCAGCAGCACCGGCAGGAACTATGGCTACACCTTC. Translation: CASSTGRNYGYTF.

This clone was picked up a small number of times. The gene calls are TRBV5-1 and TRBJ2-1, with TRBD2 matching 7 bases. J lost 1 base, V lost 0 bases, and 4 bases had no gene match. The CDR3 totals 16 residues. The germline gives CDR1 SGHRS, CDR2 YFSETQ. CDR3 coding DNA: TGCGCCAGCAGCTTGGCCGGCGGGGGATCCTACAATGAGCAGTTCTTC. Residues: CASSLAGGGSYNEQFF.

This clone has just a few counts. The V and J genes are TRBV5-1 and TRBJ2-5, with D tentatively TRBD2 (6 bases). CDR3 length: 15 amino acids. V lost 4 bases and J lost 7, with 20 bases in between. CDR1 and CDR2 from the germline V gene are SGHRS and YFSETQ. CDR3 in amino acids: CASSGAEGAKGTQYF. The CDR3 DNA reads as TGCGCCAGCAGCGGGGCGGAGGGAGCGAAGGGGACCCAGTACTTC.

The rearrangement links TRBV4-1 to TRBJ2-4, with D hard to call. V was trimmed by 0 bases and J by 0 bases, leaving 9 bases between them. The length of the CDR3 is 16 residues. The germline V gene encodes CDR1 MGHRA and CDR2 YSYEKL. The CDR3 nucleotides read TGCGCCAGCAGCCAAGATGCACGCCCAGCCAAAAACATTCAGTACTTC. It yields the protein CASSQDARPAKNIQYF.